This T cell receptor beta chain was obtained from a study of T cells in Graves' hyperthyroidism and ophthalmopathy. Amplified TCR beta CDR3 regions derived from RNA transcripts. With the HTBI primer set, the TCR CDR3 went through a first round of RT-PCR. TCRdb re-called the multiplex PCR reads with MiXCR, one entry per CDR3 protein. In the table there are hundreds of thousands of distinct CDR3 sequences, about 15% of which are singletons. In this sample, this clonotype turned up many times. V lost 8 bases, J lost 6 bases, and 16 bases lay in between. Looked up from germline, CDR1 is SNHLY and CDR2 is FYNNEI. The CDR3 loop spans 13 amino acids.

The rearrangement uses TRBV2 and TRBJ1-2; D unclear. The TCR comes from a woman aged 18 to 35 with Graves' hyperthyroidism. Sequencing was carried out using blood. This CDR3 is CASVTPLTNGYTF. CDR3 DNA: TGTGCCAGCGTAACTCCCCTTACGAATGGCTACACCTTC.